The rows below give T cell receptor beta chains drawn from one sample of a study of T-cell reconstitution after alpha-beta-depleted transplantation in children. From the PCR reads, TCRdb called clonotypes with MiXCR, one entry per CDR3 protein. The table records around 800,000 distinct CDR3 sequences, roughly 16% of them present only once. The sample here was PBMCs, mostly from graft donor cells, taken 360 days after TCRalphabeta/CD19-depleted stem cell transplant. All receptors come from a male patient aged 10-17 years who had a stem cell transplant for acute lymphoblastic leukemia, so the T cells may come from the graft donor. CDR3s include the opening cysteine and the closing phenylalanine or tryptophan. The D gene is left open where the match is weak. The size of a clone is reported for some rows only, either as once, few or many, or as a class for expanded clones.

v_gene	j_gene	abundance	d_gene	CDR3nt	CDR3aa
TRBV4-1	TRBJ2-5	-	-	TGCGCCAGCAGCCATGAGTCTCGGGAGACCCAGTACTTC	CASSHESRETQYF
TRBV20-1	TRBJ2-7	-	-	TGCAGTGCTAGAGTTGTGGGCAACAGGGCAGAGGATTACGAGCAGTACTTC	CSARVVGNRAEDYEQYF
TRBV29-1	TRBJ2-1	-	-	TGCAGCGTCCCCTCCGGGCAGGGGCCCCTCTACAATGAGCAGTTCTTC	CSVPSGQGPLYNEQFF
TRBV18	TRBJ2-1	many	-	TGTGCCAGCTCACCGTCACAGCGCTCCTACAATGAGCAGTTCTTC	CASSPSQRSYNEQFF
TRBV27	TRBJ2-3	few	-	TGTGCCAGCAGTTTATCCGATCAACAGGGTGCCCCTACTAGCACAGATACGCAGTATTTT	CASSLSDQQGAPTSTDTQYF
TRBV15	TRBJ2-1	many	TRBD1	TGTGCCACCAGCACTCCGCAGGGGGCGAATGAGCAGTTCTTC	CATSTPQGANEQFF
TRBV4-1	TRBJ2-7	-	TRBD2	TGCGCCAGCAGGAAAGCGGGAGAAGGGTACGAGCAGTACTTC	CASRKAGEGYEQYF
TRBV5-1	TRBJ2-2	-	TRBD2	TGCGCCAGCAGCTTGCCCCCTAGCGGGAACACCGGGGAGCTGTTTTTT	CASSLPPSGNTGELFF
TRBV5-1	TRBJ2-7	many	TRBD1	TGCGCCAGCAGCTTGACGGGACAGGCCTACGAGCAGTACTTC	CASSLTGQAYEQYF
TRBV7-6	TRBJ2-5	few	-	TGTGCCAGCAGCTTACTCCATCCCCCCCCGGGGCGAGAGACCCAGTACTTC	CASSLLHPPPGRETQYF
TRBV6-1	TRBJ1-2	few	-	TGTGCCAGCAGAGACCACAGGGCTGGCAACTATGGCTACACCTTC	CASRDHRAGNYGYTF
TRBV5-1	TRBJ2-5	few	-	TGCGCCAGCAGCTTGAGTGGGGCGCGAGGAGAGACCCAGTACTTC	CASSLSGARGETQYF
TRBV7-6	TRBJ2-7	many	TRBD1	TGTGCCAGCAGCTTAATGGGGGCAGGGGGAAACGAGCAGTACTTC	CASSLMGAGGNEQYF
TRBV11-1	TRBJ2-2	few	TRBD2	TGTGCCAGCAGCTTTTATGATCCAGGGGCTAGCGGGGGCAACACCGGGGAGCTGTTTTTT	CASSFYDPGASGGNTGELFF
TRBV12-3/TRBV12-4	TRBJ2-7	many	TRBD1	TGTGCCAGCAGGGACAGGGGAAACCCCTACGAGCAGTACTTC	CASRDRGNPYEQYF
TRBV5-6	TRBJ2-1	many	TRBD2	TGTGCCAGCAGCTTGGGACTAGCGAGTAATGAGCAGTTCTTC	CASSLGLASNEQFF
TRBV5-6	TRBJ2-5	-	-	TGTGCCAGCAGCTTGTCCGCGACAGTAGAGACCCAGTACTTC	CASSLSATVETQYF
TRBV9	TRBJ2-2	few	-	TGTGCCAGCAGCCCAAGACAGACCGCCGGGGAGCTGTTTTTT	CASSPRQTAGELFF
TRBV5-1	TRBJ1-1	-	-	TGCGCCAGCAGCTTGTTTGGGGGCGCTGAAGCTTTCTTT	CASSLFGGAEAFF
TRBV18	TRBJ1-5	-	-	TGTGCCAGCTCATCCAGCGCCGGGTATTCCAATCAGCCCCAGCATTTT	CASSSSAGYSNQPQHF
TRBV7-2	TRBJ1-1	many	-	TGTGCCAGCAGCTTCCAACTGCTGTACACTGAAGCTTTCTTT	CASSFQLLYTEAFF
TRBV24-1	TRBJ1-1	-	TRBD1	TGTGCCACCAGTGATTGTGTGACAGGGCCGAACACTGAAGCTTTCTTT	CATSDCVTGPNTEAFF
TRBV5-1	TRBJ2-1	few	TRBD2	TGCGCCAGCAGCTTGAGGACTAGCGGGAGAGGCGGCAATGAGCAGTTCTTC	CASSLRTSGRGGNEQFF
TRBV5-1	TRBJ2-7	-	-	TGCGCCAGCAGCTTCAGGATTCGAGGGGAGACCCCCGACGAGCAGTACTTC	CASSFRIRGETPDEQYF
TRBV25-1	TRBJ2-3	few	-	TGTGCCAGCAGTGAATCTTGGTCGGGCCTTTACCACACAGATACGCAGTATTTT	CASSESWSGLYHTDTQYF
TRBV5-1	TRBJ2-2	-	TRBD2	TGCGCCAGCAAAACTAGCGGGAGGAGAACCGGGGAGCTGTTTTTT	CASKTSGRRTGELFF
TRBV7-9	TRBJ1-6	few	TRBD1	TGTGCCAGCAGCCTAGTGGGACAGGGACCCCTCCACTTT	CASSLVGQGPLHF
TRBV20-1	TRBJ2-2	few	-	TGCAGTGCTAGAGTGGAGACCGGGGAGCTGTTTTTT	CSARVETGELFF
TRBV7-8	TRBJ2-5	-	-	TGTGCCAGCAGCGACGGGGTGGGAAGGGAGACCCAGTACTTC	CASSDGVGRETQYF
TRBV15	TRBJ1-4	few	TRBD1	TGTGCCACCAGCAGCGACAGGGGCGGTGAAAAACTGTTTTTT	CATSSDRGGEKLFF
TRBV20-1	TRBJ2-1	many	-	TGCAGTGCTAGCCGAGGCGGACGGGGTTACAATGAGCAGTTCTTC	CSASRGGRGYNEQFF
TRBV5-1	TRBJ2-7	-	TRBD1	TGCGCCAGCAGCTTAACCCGGGACAGTTCCTACGAGCAGTACTTC	CASSLTRDSSYEQYF
TRBV20-1	TRBJ2-7	-	-	TGCAGTGCTAGAGGCGGGGAGTCTGCCTACGAGCAGTACTTC	CSARGGESAYEQYF
TRBV27	TRBJ2-1	many	TRBD2	TGTGCCAGCACCTTAGGAGGCGGGAGAGTAAGTGAGCAGTTCTTC	CASTLGGGRVSEQFF
TRBV5-1	TRBJ2-3	many	-	TGCGCCAGCAGCTTGGGTTCTAGCACAGATACGCAGTATTTT	CASSLGSSTDTQYF
TRBV5-1	TRBJ2-2	many	-	TGCGCCAGCAGCTTGGAGGGCCCCGGGGAGCTGTTTTTT	CASSLEGPGELFF
TRBV7-9	TRBJ2-5	-	-	TGTGCCAGCAGGCTTACCACCGGGAGAGAGACCCAGTACTTC	CASRLTTGRETQYF
TRBV6-1	TRBJ2-7	-	TRBD1	TGTGCCAGCAGGTCGACAGGGGTATCCTACGAGCAGTACTTC	CASRSTGVSYEQYF
TRBV20-1	TRBJ2-2	-	-	TGCAGTGCGTGGGGACGGCCCCGCGCCGGGGAGCTGTTTTTT	CSAWGRPRAGELFF
TRBV7-1	TRBJ2-2	once	TRBD1	TGTGCCAGCAGCTCGCCCCCGACTCAAGACAGGGGGGGACGATACGGTACCGGGGAGCTGTTTTTT	CASSSPPTQDRGGRYGTGELFF
TRBV6-1	TRBJ1-2	many	-	TGTGCCAGCAGTGAAAGGGTGACCGATAACTATGGCTACACCTTC	CASSERVTDNYGYTF